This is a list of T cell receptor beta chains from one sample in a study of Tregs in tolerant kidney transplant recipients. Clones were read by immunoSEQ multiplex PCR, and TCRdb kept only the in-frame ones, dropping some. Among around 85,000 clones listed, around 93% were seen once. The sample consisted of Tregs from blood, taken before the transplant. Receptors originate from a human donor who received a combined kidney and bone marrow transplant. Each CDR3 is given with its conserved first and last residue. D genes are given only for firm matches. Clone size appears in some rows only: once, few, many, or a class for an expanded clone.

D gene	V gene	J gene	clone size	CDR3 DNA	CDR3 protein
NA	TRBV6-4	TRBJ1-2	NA	TGTGCCAGCCGAAGGGGATGGTATGGCTACACCTTC	CASRRGWYGYTF
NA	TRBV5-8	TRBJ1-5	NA	TGTGCCAGCAGCTTGGGGACCAAAGTTAGCAATCAGCCCCAGCATTTT	CASSLGTKVSNQPQHF
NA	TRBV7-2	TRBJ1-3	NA	TGTGCCAGCAGCTCCGGGACCCCGGGAAACACCATATATTTT	CASSSGTPGNTIYF
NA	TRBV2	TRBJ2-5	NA	TGTGCCAGCACAGCGGCCAAAGAGACCCAGTACTTC	CASTAAKETQYF
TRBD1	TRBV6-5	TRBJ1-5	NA	TGTGCCAGCAGTTCGGACAGGGCAAATCAGCCCCAGCATTTT	CASSSDRANQPQHF
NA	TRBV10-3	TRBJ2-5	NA	TGTGCCATCAGTGACAATAGGCTGGAGGAGACCCAGTACTTC	CAISDNRLEETQYF
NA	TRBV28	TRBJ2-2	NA	TGTGCCAGCAGACCACCGGGAGGGGGCGCCTCCGGGGAGCTGTTTTTT	CASRPPGGGASGELFF
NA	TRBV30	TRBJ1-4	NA	TGTGCCTGGACCACGAGGAGGGCAGGGTGGGAAAAACTGTTTTTT	CAWTTRRAGWEKLFF
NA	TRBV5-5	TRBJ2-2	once	TGTGCCAGCAGATCTAAATGGACGGCGAACACCGGGGAGCTGTTTTTT	CASRSKWTANTGELFF
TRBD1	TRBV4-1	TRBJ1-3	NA	TGCGCCAGCAGCCTCCAGACAGGGCCTGGAAACACCATATATTTT	CASSLQTGPGNTIYF
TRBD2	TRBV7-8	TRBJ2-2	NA	TGTGCCAGCAGCTTGGGACTAGCCTCGACCGGGGAGCTGTTTTTT	CASSLGLASTGELFF
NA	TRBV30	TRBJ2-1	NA	TGTGCCTGGGTGACAGGAACTGGCTACAATGAGCAGTTCTTC	CAWVTGTGYNEQFF
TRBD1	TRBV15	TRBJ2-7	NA	TGTGCCACCAGCAGACCGACAGGGGTCGAGCAGTACTTC	CATSRPTGVEQYF
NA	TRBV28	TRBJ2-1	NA	TGTGCCAGCAGCTCCTACAATGAGCAGTTCTTC	CASSSYNEQFF
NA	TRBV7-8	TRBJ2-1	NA	TGTGCCAGCAGCCCACCACGGTCCGATGAGCAGTTCTTC	CASSPPRSDEQFF
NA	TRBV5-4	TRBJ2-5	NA	TGTGCCAGCAGTTGGTTAGCGACTCAAGAGACCCAGTACTTC	CASSWLATQETQYF
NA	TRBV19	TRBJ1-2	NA	TGTGCCAGTAGTATTGGGACATCTTATGGCTACACCTTC	CASSIGTSYGYTF
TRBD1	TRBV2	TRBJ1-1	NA	TGTGCCAGCAGCTTACAGGGGGTTGAACACACTGAAGCTTTCTTT	CASSLQGVEHTEAFF
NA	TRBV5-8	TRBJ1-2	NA	TGTGCCAGCAGCACGGGAGGTGGCTACACCTTC	CASSTGGGYTF
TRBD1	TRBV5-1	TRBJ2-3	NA	TGCGCCAGCAGCTTGGCTGACAGGGGGAGCTCCACAGATACGCAGTATTTT	CASSLADRGSSTDTQYF
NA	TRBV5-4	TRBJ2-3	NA	TGTGCCAGCAGCAGACCGGGACAAGGCACAGATACGCAGTATTTT	CASSRPGQGTDTQYF
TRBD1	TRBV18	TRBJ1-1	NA	TGTGCCAGCTCACCGACAGGGGGCCAGAACACTGAAGCTTTCTTT	CASSPTGGQNTEAFF
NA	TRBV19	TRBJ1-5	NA	TGTGCCAGTAGTATATTGTTTCAGCCCCAGCATTTT	CASSILFQPQHF
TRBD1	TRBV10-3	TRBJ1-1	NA	TGTGCCATCAGTGATACAGGGGGCGGCTATGAAGCTTTCTTT	CAISDTGGGYEAFF
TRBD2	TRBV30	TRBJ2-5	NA	TGTGCCTGTACGACTAGCGGGAACCAAGAGACCCAGTACTTC	CACTTSGNQETQYF
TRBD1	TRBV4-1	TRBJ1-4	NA	TGCGCCAGCAGCCCAGGACAGGGGTTAAACGAAAAACTGTTTTTT	CASSPGQGLNEKLFF
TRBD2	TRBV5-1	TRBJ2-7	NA	TGCGCCAGCAGCTTGGCGGGAGGAAGCTCCTACGAGCAGTACTTC	CASSLAGGSSYEQYF
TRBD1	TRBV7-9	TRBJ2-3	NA	TGTACCAGCAGCCCCCCCAGGGGGCATGAAGATACGCAGTATTTT	CTSSPPRGHEDTQYF
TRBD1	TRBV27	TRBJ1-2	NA	TGTGCCAGCAGTTTGGCATGGGGGACAGGGGGCTACACCTTC	CASSLAWGTGGYTF
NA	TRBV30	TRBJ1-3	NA	TGTGCCGGGGACCCTCACTCTGGAAACACCATATATTTT	CAGDPHSGNTIYF
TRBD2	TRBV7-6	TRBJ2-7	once	TGTGCCAGCAGCTCCACCCTAGCGGGTAGCTCCTACGAGCAGTACTTC	CASSSTLAGSSYEQYF
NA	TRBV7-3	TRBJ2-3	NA	TGTGCCAGCAGCTCTGAGACCTACACAGATACGCAGTATTTT	CASSSETYTDTQYF
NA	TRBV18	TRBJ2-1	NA	TGTGCCAGCTCTACGGAACTCGGGCAGTTCTTC	CASSTELGQFF
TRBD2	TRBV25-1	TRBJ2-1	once	TGTGCCAGCAGTGACGTTAGCGGGAGCCCAATTTTCTTC	CASSDVSGSPIFF
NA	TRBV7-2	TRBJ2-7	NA	TGTGCCAGCAGCGCATTTCTCGAGCAGTACTTC	CASSAFLEQYF
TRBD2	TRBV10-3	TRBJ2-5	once	TGTGCCATCTCTCCTAGCGGGAGATCCGCAAGTCAAGAGACCCAGTACTTC	CAISPSGRSASQETQYF
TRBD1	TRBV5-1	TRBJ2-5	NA	TGCGCCAGCAGCGCGGGACAGGGGGTTATGGGAGAGACCCAGTACTTC	CASSAGQGVMGETQYF
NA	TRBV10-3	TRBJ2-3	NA	TGTGCCATCTCTTCGGGTCCCACAGATACGCAGTATTTT	CAISSGPTDTQYF
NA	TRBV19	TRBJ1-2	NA	TGTGCCAGTAGTTCGGTGGAGGGCTATGGCTACACCTTC	CASSSVEGYGYTF